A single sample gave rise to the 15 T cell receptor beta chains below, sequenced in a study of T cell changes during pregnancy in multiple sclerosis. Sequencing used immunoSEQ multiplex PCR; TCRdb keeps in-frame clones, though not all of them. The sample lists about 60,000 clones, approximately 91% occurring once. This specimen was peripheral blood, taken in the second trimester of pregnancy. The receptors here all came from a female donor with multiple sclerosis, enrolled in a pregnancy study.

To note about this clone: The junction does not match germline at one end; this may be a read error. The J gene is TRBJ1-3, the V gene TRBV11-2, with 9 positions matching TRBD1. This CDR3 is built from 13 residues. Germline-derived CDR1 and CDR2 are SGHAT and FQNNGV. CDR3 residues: CASSPGQGTTIYF. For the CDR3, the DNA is TGTGCCAGCAGCCCGGGACAGGGAACCACCATATATTTT.

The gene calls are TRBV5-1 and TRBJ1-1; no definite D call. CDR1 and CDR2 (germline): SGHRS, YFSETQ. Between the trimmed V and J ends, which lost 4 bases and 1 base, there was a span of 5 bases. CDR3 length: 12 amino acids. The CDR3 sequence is CASSEGNTEAFF. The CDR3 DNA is TGCGCCAGCAGCGAGGGGAACACTGAAGCTTTCTTT. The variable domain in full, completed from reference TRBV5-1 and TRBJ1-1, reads KAGVTQTPRYLIKTRGQQVTLSCSPISGHRSVSWYQQTPGQGLQFLFEYFSETQRNKGNFPGRFSGRQFSNSRSEMNVSTLELGDSALYLCASSEGNTEAFFGQGTRLTVV.

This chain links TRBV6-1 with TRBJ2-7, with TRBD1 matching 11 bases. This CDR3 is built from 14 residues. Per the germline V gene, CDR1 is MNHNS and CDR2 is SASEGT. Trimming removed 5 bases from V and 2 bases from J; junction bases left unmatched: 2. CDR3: CASSRDRGAYEQYF. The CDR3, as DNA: TGTGCCAGCAGTAGGGACAGGGGGGCCTACGAGCAGTACTTC.

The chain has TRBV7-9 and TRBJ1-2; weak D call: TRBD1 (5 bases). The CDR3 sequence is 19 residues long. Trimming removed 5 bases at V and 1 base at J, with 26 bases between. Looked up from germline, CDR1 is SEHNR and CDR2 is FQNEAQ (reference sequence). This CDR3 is CASSPNEGTVLSYNYGYTF. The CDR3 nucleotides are TGTGCCAGCAGCCCTAACGAGGGGACTGTCCTTTCCTATAACTATGGCTACACCTTC.

The CDR3 sequence is CASSLDKGDYGYTF. The CDR3 DNA follows: TGCGCCAGCAGCCTCGACAAGGGGGACTATGGCTACACCTTC. The rearrangement joins TRBV4-3 to TRBJ1-2; possibly TRBD1 for D (6 bases). The V gene lost 4 bases and the J gene lost 3 bases, with 12 bases spanning the gap. Per germline, CDR1 LGHNA and CDR2 YSLEER. CDR3 length: 14 amino acids.

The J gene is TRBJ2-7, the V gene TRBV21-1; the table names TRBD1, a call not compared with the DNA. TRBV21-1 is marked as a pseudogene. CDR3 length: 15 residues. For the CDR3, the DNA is TGTGCCAGCAGCAAAGGAAACAGGGAAGGCTACGAGCAGTACTTC. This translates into CASSKGNREGYEQYF.

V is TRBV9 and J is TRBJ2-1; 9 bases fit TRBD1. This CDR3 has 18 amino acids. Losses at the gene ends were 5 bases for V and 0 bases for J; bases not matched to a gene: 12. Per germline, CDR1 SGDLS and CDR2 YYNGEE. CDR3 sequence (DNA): TGTGCCAGCAGTGACGGGACAGGGCACGTTGGCTCCTACAATGAGCAGTTCTTC. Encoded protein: CASSDGTGHVGSYNEQFF.

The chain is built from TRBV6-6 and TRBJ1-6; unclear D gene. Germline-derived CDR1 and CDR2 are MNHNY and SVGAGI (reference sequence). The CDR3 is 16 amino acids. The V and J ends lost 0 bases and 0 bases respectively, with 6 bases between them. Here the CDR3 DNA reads TGTGCCAGCAGTTACTCACCGAGCTCCTATAATTCACCCCTCCACTTT. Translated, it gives CASSYSPSSYNSPLHF.

CDR3 DNA sequence: TGTGCCAGCAGCGCCCAGCCCCTAGCGGGGGGGACTCTACGGGAGCAGTACTTC. It translates to CASSAQPLAGGTLREQYF. This chain joins TRBV7-2 and TRBJ2-7; 12 nucleotides match TRBD2. J lost 7 bases, V lost 5 bases, and 18 bases had no gene match. Looked up from germline, CDR1 is SGHTA and CDR2 is FQGNSA. CDR3 size: 18 residues.

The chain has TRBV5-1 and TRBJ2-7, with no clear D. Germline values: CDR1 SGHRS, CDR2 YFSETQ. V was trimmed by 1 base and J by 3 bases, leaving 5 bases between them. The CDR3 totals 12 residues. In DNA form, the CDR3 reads TGCGCCAGCAGCTTGACAGTCTACGAGCAGTACTTC. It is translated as CASSLTVYEQYF.

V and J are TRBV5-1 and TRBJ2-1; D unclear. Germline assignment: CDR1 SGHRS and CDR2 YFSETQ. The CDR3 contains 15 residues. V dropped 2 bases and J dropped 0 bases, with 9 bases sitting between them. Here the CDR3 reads CASSFGSRSYNEQFF. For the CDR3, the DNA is TGCGCCAGCAGCTTTGGCAGTCGCTCCTACAATGAGCAGTTCTTC. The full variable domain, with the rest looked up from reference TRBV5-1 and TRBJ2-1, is KAGVTQTPRYLIKTRGQQVTLSCSPISGHRSVSWYQQTPGQGLQFLFEYFSETQRNKGNFPGRFSGRQFSNSRSEMNVSTLELGDSALYLCASSFGSRSYNEQFFGPGTRLTVL.

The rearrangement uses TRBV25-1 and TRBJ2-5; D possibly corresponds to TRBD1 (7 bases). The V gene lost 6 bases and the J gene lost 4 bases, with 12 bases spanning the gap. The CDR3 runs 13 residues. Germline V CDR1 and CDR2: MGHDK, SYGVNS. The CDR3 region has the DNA TGTGCCAGCAGGGAGGGGGCCAGAGAGACCCAGTACTTC. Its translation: CASREGARETQYF.

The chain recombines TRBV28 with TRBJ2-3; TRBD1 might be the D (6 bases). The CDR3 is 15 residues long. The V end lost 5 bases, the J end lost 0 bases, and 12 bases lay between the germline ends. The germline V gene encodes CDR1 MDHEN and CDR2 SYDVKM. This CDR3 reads CASSAWDTSTDTQYF. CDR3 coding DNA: TGTGCCAGCAGTGCCTGGGACACTAGCACAGATACGCAGTATTTT. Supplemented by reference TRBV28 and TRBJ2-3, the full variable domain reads DVKVTQSSRYLVKRTGEKVFLECVQDMDHENMFWYRQDPGLGLRLIYFSYDVKMKEKGDIPEGYSVSREKKERFSLILESASTNQTSMYLCASSAWDTSTDTQYFGPGTRLTVL.

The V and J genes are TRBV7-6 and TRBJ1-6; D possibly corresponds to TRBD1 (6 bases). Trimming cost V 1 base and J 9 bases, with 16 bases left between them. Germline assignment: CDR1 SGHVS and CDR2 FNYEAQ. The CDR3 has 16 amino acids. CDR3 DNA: TGTGCCAGCAGCTTAGTCTCAGGCAGGGGAGTTTCACCCCTCCACTTT. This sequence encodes CASSLVSGRGVSPLHF. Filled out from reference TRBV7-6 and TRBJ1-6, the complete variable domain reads GAGVSQSPRYKVTKRGQDVALRCDPISGHVSLYWYRQALGQGPEFLTYFNYEAQQDKSGLPNDRFSAERPEGSISTLTIQRTEQRDSAMYRCASSLVSGRGVSPLHFGNGTRLTVT.

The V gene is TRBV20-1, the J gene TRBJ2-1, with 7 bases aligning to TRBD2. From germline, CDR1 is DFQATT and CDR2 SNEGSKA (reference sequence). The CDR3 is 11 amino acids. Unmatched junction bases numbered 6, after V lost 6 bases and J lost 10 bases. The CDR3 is CSARRGWEQFF. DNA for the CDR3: TGCAGTGCACGGCGGGGGTGGGAGCAGTTCTTC.